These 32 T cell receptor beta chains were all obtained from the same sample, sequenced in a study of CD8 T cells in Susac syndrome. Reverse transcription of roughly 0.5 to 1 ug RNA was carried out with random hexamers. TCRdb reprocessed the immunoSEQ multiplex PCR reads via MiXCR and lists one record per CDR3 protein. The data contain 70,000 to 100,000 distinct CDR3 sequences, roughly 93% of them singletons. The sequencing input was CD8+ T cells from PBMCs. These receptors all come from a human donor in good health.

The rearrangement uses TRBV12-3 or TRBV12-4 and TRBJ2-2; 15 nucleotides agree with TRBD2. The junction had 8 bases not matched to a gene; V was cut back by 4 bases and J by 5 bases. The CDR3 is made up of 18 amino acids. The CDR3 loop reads CASSSRTSGGARTGELFF. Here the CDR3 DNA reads TGTGCCAGCAGTTCCCGGACTAGCGGGGGGGCGAGGACCGGGGAGCTGTTTTTT.

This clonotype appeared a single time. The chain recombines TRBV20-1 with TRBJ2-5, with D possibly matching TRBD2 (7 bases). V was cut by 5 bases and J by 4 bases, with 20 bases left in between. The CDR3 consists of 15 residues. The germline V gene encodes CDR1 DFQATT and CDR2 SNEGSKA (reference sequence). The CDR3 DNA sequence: TGCAGTGCTGAGAGACCTCGGGGGGCGGGAGAGACCCAGTACTTC. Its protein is CSAERPRGAGETQYF.

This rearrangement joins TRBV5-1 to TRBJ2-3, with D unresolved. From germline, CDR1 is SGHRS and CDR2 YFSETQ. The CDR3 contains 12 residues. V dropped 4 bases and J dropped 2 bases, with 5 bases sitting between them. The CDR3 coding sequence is TGCGCCAGCAGCCTAGACACAGATACGCAGTATTTT. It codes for CASSLDTDTQYF. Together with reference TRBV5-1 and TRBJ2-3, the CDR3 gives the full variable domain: KAGVTQTPRYLIKTRGQQVTLSCSPISGHRSVSWYQQTPGQGLQFLFEYFSETQRNKGNFPGRFSGRQFSNSRSEMNVSTLELGDSALYLCASSLDTDTQYFGPGTRLTVL.

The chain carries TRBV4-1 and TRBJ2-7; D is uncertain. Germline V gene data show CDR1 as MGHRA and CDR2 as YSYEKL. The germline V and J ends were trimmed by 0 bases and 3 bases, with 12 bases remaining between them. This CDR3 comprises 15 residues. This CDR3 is CASSQDGGPFYEQYF. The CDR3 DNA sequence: TGCGCCAGCAGCCAAGATGGCGGCCCTTTCTACGAGCAGTACTTC.

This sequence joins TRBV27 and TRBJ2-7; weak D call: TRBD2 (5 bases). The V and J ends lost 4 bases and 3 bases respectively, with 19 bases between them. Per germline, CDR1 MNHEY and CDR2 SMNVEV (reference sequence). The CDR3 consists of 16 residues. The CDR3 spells CASSYSVGVVHYEQYF. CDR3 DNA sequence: TGTGCCAGCAGTTACTCAGTGGGAGTTGTTCACTACGAGCAGTACTTC.

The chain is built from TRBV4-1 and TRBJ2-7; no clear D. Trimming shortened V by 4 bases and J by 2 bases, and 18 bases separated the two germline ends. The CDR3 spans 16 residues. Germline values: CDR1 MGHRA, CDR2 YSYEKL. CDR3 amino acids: CASSPDQSNGPYEQYF. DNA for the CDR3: TGCGCCAGCAGCCCAGACCAGTCAAACGGCCCCTACGAGCAGTACTTC.

Here the CDR3 DNA reads TGTGCCAGCAGCTTAGCCCCTGACCAAGAGCAGTTCTTC. The encoded protein is CASSLAPDQEQFF. This chain uses TRBV7-3 with TRBJ2-1; D unclear. V gave up 2 bases and J gave up 10 bases, with 12 bases separating them. CDR3 length: 13 amino acids. Looked up from germline, CDR1 is SGHTA and CDR2 is FQGTGA.

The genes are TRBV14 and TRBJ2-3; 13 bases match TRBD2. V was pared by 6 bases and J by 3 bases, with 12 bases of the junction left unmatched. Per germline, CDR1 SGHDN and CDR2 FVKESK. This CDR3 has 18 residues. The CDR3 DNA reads TGTGCCAGCAGTCACCAACCGGGACTAGCGGGGACTACAGATACGCAGTATTTT. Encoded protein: CASSHQPGLAGTTDTQYF.

The CDR3: CASSFGSEGRDTQYF. The CDR3 nucleotides are TGTGCCAGCAGCTTCGGGTCGGAAGGTCGGGATACGCAGTATTTT. J is TRBJ2-3 and V is TRBV5-6; D not certain. CDR3 size: 15 residues. Germline lookup yields CDR1 SGHDT and CDR2 YYEEEE. The V end was cut by 2 bases, the J end by 6 bases, with 16 bases between. The full variable domain, with the rest looked up from reference TRBV5-6 and TRBJ2-3, is DAGVTQSPTHLIKTRGQQVTLRCSPKSGHDTVSWYQQALGQGPQFIFQYYEEEERQRGNFPDRFSGHQFPNYSSELNVNALLLGDSALYLCASSFGSEGRDTQYFGPGTRLTVL.

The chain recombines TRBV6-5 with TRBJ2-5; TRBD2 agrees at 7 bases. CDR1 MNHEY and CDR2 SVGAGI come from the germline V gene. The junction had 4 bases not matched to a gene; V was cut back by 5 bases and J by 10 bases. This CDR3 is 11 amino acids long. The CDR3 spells CASSRGVDQYF. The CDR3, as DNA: TGTGCCAGCAGTCGGGGGGTGGACCAGTACTTC.

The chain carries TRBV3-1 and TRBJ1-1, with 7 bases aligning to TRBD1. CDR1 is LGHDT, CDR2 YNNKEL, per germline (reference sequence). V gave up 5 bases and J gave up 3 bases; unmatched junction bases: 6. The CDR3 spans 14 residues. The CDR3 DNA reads TGTGCCAGCAGCACCGACAGGGCGGACACTGAAGCTTTCTTT. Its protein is CASSTDRADTEAFF.

CDR3 nucleotides: TGCAGCGTTGAGGGACAGGGGGAGCATGGCTACACCTTC. Translation: CSVEGQGEHGYTF. The chain links TRBV29-1 to TRBJ1-2, with TRBD1 matching over 11 bases. The CDR3 loop spans 13 amino acids. J lost 6 bases, V lost 3 bases, and 3 bases had no gene match. CDR1 SQVTM and CDR2 ANQGSEA come from the germline V gene.

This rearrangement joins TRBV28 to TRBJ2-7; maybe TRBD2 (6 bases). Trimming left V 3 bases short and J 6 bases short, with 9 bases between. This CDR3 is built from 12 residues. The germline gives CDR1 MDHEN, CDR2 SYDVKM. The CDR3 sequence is CASSFPGGEQYF. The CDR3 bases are TGTGCCAGCAGTTTTCCCGGGGGCGAGCAGTACTTC.

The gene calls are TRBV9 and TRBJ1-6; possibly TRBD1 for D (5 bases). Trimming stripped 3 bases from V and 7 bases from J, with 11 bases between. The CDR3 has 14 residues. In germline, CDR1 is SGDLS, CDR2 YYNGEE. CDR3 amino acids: CASSDGGTNSPLHF. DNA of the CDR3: TGTGCCAGCAGCGATGGGGGGACCAATTCACCCCTCCACTTT.

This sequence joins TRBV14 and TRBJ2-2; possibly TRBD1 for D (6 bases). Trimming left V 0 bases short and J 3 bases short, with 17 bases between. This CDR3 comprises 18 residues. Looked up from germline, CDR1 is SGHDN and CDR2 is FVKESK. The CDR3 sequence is CASSQDENQGRDTGELFF. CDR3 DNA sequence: TGTGCCAGCAGCCAAGATGAAAACCAGGGGCGGGACACCGGGGAGCTGTTTTTT.

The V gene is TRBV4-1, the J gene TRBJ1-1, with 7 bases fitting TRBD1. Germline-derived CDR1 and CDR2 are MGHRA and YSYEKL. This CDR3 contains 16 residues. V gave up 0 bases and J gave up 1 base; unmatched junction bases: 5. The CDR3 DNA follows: TGCGCCAGCAGCCAAGAACCGGGACAGACGAACACTGAAGCTTTCTTT. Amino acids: CASSQEPGQTNTEAFF.

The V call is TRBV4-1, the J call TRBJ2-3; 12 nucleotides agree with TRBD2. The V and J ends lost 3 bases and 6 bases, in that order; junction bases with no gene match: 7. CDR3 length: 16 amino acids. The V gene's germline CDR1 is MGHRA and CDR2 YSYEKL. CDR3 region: CASSHDLAGGPDTQYF. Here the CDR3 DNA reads TGCGCCAGCAGCCACGATCTAGCGGGGGGGCCGGATACGCAGTATTTT.

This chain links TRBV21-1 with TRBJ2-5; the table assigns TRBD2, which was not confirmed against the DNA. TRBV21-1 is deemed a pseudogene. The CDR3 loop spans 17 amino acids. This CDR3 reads CASSRLGGGAYQETQYF. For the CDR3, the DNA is TGTGCCAGCAGCCGCCTTGGTGGAGGGGCGTACCAAGAGACCCAGTACTTC.

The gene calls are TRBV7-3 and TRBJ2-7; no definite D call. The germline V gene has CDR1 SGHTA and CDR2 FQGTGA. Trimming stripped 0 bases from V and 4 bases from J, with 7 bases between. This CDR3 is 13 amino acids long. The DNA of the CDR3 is TGTGCCAGCAGCTTAACGGCCGCTTACGAGCAGTACTTC. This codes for CASSLTAAYEQYF.

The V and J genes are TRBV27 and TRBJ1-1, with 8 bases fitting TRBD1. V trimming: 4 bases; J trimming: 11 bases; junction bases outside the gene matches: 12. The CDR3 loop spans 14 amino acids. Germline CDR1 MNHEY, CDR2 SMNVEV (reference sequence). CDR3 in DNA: TGTGCCAGCAGTTCACCGACAGGGGTCGGAAAGGCTTTCTTT. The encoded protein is CASSSPTGVGKAFF.

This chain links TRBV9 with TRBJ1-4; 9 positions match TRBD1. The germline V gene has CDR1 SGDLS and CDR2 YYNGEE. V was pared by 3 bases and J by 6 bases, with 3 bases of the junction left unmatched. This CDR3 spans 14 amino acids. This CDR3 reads CASSGDRDDEKLFF. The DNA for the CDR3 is TGTGCCAGCAGCGGGGACAGGGACGATGAAAAACTGTTTTTT.

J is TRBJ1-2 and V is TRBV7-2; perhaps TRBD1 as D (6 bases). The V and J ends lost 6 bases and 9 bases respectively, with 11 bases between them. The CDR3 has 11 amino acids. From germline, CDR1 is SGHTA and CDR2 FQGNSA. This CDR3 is CASRATGSYTF. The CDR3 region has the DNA TGTGCCAGCAGGGCCACAGGGAGCTACACCTTC.

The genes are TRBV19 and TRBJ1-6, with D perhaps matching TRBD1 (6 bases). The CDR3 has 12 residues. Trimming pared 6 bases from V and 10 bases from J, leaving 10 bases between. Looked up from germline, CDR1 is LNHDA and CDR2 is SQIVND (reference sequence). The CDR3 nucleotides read TGTGCCAGTAGGACAGGCGGATCACCCCTCCACTTT. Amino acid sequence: CASRTGGSPLHF.

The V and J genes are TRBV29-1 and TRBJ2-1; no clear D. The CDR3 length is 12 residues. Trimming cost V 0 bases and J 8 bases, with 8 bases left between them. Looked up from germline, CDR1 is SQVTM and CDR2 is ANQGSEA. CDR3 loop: CSVEDRRDEQFF. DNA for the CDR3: TGCAGCGTTGAAGATCGCCGGGATGAGCAGTTCTTC.

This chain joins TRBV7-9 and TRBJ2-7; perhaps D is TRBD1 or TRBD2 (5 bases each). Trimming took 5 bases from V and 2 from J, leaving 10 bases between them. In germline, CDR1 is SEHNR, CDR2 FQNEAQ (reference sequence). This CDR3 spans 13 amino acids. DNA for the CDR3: TGTGCCAGCAGCCATGGGGGAACCTACGAGCAGTACTTC. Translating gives CASSHGGTYEQYF.

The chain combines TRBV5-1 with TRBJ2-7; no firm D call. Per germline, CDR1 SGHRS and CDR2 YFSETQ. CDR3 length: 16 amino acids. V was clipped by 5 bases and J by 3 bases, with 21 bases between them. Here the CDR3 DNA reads TGCGCCAGCAGGCATAACCCCCAGGACCTAGTCTACGAGCAGTACTTC. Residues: CASRHNPQDLVYEQYF.

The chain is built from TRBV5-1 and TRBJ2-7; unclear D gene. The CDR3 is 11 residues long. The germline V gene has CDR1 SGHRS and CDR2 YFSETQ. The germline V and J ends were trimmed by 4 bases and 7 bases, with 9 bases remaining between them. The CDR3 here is CASSVSLEQYF. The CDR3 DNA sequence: TGCGCCAGCAGCGTATCGTTAGAGCAGTACTTC.

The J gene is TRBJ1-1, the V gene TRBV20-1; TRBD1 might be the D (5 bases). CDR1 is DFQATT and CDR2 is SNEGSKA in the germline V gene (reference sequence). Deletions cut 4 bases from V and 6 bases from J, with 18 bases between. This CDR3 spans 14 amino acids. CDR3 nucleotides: TGCAGTGCTATACTGCGGCAGGGCCATGCTGAAGCTTTCTTT. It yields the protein CSAILRQGHAEAFF.

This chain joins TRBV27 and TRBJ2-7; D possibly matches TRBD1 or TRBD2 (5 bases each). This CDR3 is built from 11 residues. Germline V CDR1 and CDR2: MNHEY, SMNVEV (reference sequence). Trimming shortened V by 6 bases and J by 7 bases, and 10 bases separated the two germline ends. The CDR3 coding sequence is TGTGCCAGCAGGTATGGGGGAGAGCAGTACTTC. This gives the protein CASRYGGEQYF.

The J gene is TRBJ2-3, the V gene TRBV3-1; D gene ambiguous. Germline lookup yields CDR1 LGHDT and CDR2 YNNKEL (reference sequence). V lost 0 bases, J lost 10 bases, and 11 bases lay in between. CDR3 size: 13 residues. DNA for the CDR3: TGTGCCAGCAGCCAAGATCCGGAGAAGGCGCAGTATTTT. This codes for CASSQDPEKAQYF.

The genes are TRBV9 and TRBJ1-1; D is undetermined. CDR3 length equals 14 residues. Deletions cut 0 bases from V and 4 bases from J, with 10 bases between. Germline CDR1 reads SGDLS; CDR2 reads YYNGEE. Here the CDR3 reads CASSVGGSSTEAFF. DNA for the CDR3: TGTGCCAGCAGCGTAGGCGGGAGTTCCACTGAAGCTTTCTTT.

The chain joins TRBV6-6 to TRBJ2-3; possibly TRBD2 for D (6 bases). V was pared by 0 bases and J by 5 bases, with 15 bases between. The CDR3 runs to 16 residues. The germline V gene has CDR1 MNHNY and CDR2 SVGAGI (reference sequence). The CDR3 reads CASSYSRLVVKDTQYF. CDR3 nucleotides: TGTGCCAGCAGTTACTCGAGACTAGTGGTGAAAGATACGCAGTATTTT.